This TCR beta chain was retrieved from a study of CD8 T cells in ankylosing spondylitis (dated by TCRdb to 2016 to 2017). Describing the broader study: The study set out to find disease-linked TCR variants by profiling T cell receptor beta repertoires in ankylosing spondylitis patients and healthy donors. Peripheral blood samples were taken, and synovial fluid was additionally collected from ankylosing spondylitis patients. The full study cohort comprised 25 ankylosing spondylitis patients and over a hundred healthy donors.

About this clonotype: Its antigen is unknown. Base qualities are not provided; no much larger clone lies one nucleotide away.

General findings and caveats noted by the study authors: Some motif variants had previously been reported in the synovial fluid and blood of reactive arthritis patients, which suggests shared mechanisms of disease initiation. Significant enrichment of the disease-linked clones was reported in matched synovial fluid samples from ankylosing spondylitis patients. A CD8+ phenotype was shown by the disease-linked clones, which were found at relatively low frequencies in peripheral blood. Blood from ankylosing spondylitis patients appeared to be characterized by a TCR beta motif composed of about eight highly homologous amino acid variants.

This sample was sequenced with an Illumina HiSeq 2500. Quantitative 5'-RACE with molecular barcodes was used to prepare TCR beta libraries. Per the original workflow: A new computational method, built on a probabilistic model of VDJ rearrangement, was used to identify disease-linked TCR variants. TCRdb trimmed the raw reads at Q25, called clones with MiXCR and kept productive beta chains. When rows share a CDR3 protein, they turn into one entry using the most common DNA and genes. TCRdb, not the authors, supplied the V and J calls. Recorded for this sample are around 300,000 distinct CDR3 sequences; 20% to 25% of them occurred a single time. Around 3.2% of the sample is held by the ten biggest clonotypes. V is pruned by 4 bases and J by 2 bases, leaving 3 bases of the junction without a gene match. From a lookup of the germline V gene (reference sequence), CDR1 and CDR2 are DFQATT and SNEGSKA. The CDR3 holds 14 amino acids from the cysteine to the phenylalanine. Only CDR3 DNA is held: 42 bases, read in frame from base 1.

The sequenced material came from blood, either unsorted or a sorted T cell fraction (not recorded which). This sequence uses TRBV20-1 and TRBJ2-7; 12 central bases correspond to TRBD2. This sequence originates from a female donor with ankylosing spondylitis or in good health (not recorded which). The sequenced DNA: TGCAGTGCTACTAGCGGGAGGGCCCCCTACGAGCAGTACTTC. This translates into CSATSGRAPYEQYF.